A selection of T cell receptor beta chains follows, all from one sample in a study of OX40 agonist ivuxolimab in advanced cancers. Measured with immunoSEQ multiplex PCR; TCRdb has only the in-frame clones, and not every one. The repertoire holds some 68,000 clones, with 85% to 90% as singletons. The starting material was CD4+ or CD8+ T cells sorted from blood, obtained in a trial of the OX40 agonist ivuxolimab. The receptors originated from an adult with an advanced solid tumor such as melanoma, head and neck, liver or kidney cancer. The CDR3 runs from the conserved cysteine through the conserved F or W. The D gene is left open where the match is weak.

v_gene	j_gene	d_gene	len	CDR3aa
TRBV7-9	TRBJ2-5	TRBD1	17	CASSLPQGAVEQETQYF
TRBV10-3	TRBJ1-5	NA	14	CAISGSAVNQPQHF
TRBV5-1	TRBJ2-7	TRBD2	16	CASSLGTSGRAYEQYF
TRBV7-9	TRBJ1-4	TRBD1	14	CASSPWDRDEKLFF
TRBV18	TRBJ1-2	NA	14	CASSPGQTNYGYTF
TRBV14	TRBJ2-1	NA	16	CASSQASATGRSEQFF
TRBV21-1	TRBJ1-6	NA	14	CASSKGRSNSPLHF
TRBV19	TRBJ2-1	NA	13	CASSVRAGKEQFF
TRBV7-7	TRBJ2-5	NA	14	CASSLDGRQETQYF
TRBV7-9	TRBJ2-7	TRBD1	15	CASSLTGGLGEEQYF
TRBV19	TRBJ2-5	NA	16	CASSSTYRRLWETQYF
TRBV2	TRBJ2-5	NA	13	CASSTLGVRTQYF
TRBV7-2	TRBJ2-3	TRBD2	15	CASSVRTSTGDTQYF
TRBV10-1	TRBJ2-3	NA	14	CASCRDISTDTQYF
TRBV12-5	TRBJ1-3	NA	13	CASGLIPGNTIYF
TRBV6-1	TRBJ2-7	NA	15	CASSGGGSARNEQYF
TRBV6-6	TRBJ1-6	NA	14	CASSRLPGESPLHF
TRBV9	TRBJ2-5	NA	15	CASSVRAFGQETQYF
TRBV5-4	TRBJ2-7	NA	13	CASSLDSAYEQYF
TRBV9	TRBJ1-1	NA	13	CASSVAMNTEAFF
TRBV18	TRBJ2-2	NA	15	CASSPRTRNTGELFF
TRBV19	TRBJ1-2	NA	13	CASRLRQAYGYTF
TRBV9	TRBJ1-2	NA	12	CASSGVGAGYTF
TRBV5-3	TRBJ2-5	NA	12	CALTSEQETQYF
TRBV5-5	TRBJ1-3	NA	14	CASSLGGSGNTIYF
TRBV5-1	TRBJ2-1	TRBD1	15	CASSLGLGTGHEQFF
TRBV29-1	TRBJ1-4	NA	13	CSVPGDSNEKLFF
TRBV5-1	TRBJ2-3	NA	17	CASSLVLEAFVTDTQYF
TRBV2	TRBJ1-2	NA	9	CASMFGYTF
TRBV5-1	TRBJ1-2	NA	14	CASSILQGGYGYTF
TRBV5-1	TRBJ2-5	NA	16	CASSLVPGITSETQYF
TRBV7-2	TRBJ1-2	NA	15	CASSEAGTGNYGYTF
TRBV5-1	TRBJ2-1	NA	15	CASSLEGQFYNEQFF
TRBV5-1	TRBJ2-7	TRBD2	16	CASSLGIAGGLYEQYF
TRBV11-3	TRBJ2-3	NA	15	CASSPGFGGPDTQYF
TRBV18	TRBJ1-6	NA	13	CASSPLAGPPLHF
TRBV19	TRBJ1-5	NA	17	CASSSSRDTYSNQPQHF
TRBV5-1	TRBJ1-1	NA	15	CASSLVSGANTEAFF
TRBV4-1	TRBJ2-5	NA	14	CASSGAVREETQYF
TRBV6-1	TRBJ1-1	NA	12	CASSEWRGEAFF
TRBV2	TRBJ1-1	NA	13	CASRAQQHTEAFF
TRBV19	TRBJ2-7	TRBD2	15	CASSIGGLELNEQYF
TRBV7-9	TRBJ2-7	NA	15	CASSLAPDGPYEQYF
TRBV9	TRBJ1-1	NA	12	CASRPVAGRAFF
TRBV4-1	TRBJ1-2	NA	15	CASSQGPSPNYGYTF
TRBV5-1	TRBJ2-3	NA	15	CASSLGQIVADTQYF
TRBV2	TRBJ1-6	NA	16	CASTGRRSSYNSPLHF
TRBV29-1	TRBJ2-3	TRBD2	15	CSVVRLAGGLDTQYF
TRBV7-2	TRBJ2-1	NA	15	CASSLSFAGDNEQFF
TRBV28	TRBJ2-5	TRBD2	19	CASSFRMGLAGAIQETQYF
TRBV11-2	TRBJ2-7	NA	12	CASSFGGLAQYF
TRBV2	TRBJ2-2	TRBD2	16	CASSEYGGGRAGELFF
TRBV2	TRBJ1-5	TRBD1	14	CATKGGGSNQPQHF